The 15 T cell receptor beta chains listed next were all sequenced from one sample in a study of read filtering for tumor transcriptome and immune sequencing. This library used around 400 ng RNA and molecular barcoded adaptors spanning alpha/delta and beta/gamma chains. TCRdb used MiXCR to reprocess the reads, holding one entry per CDR3 protein. The sample lists 40,000 or so distinct CDR3 sequences, about an eighth occurring once. What was sequenced was a population of CD138-negative cells sorted from bone marrow. These TCRs come from a donor aged 40 or over with multiple myeloma.

The chain recombines TRBV6-6 with TRBJ2-7, with 7 bases matching TRBD2. The CDR3 totals 16 residues. Losses at the gene ends were 5 bases for V and 2 bases for J; bases not matched to a gene: 12. Germline assignment: CDR1 MNHNY and CDR2 SVGAGI (reference sequence). In DNA form, the CDR3 reads TGTGCCAGCAGTACCCCGGGAGGCGGGATTGCCTACGAGCAGTACTTC. Its translation: CASSTPGGGIAYEQYF.

This clonotype has a handful of counts. The chain is built from TRBV6-6 and TRBJ2-3; the D gene is possibly TRBD2 (7 bases). The CDR3 runs to 17 residues. Per germline, CDR1 MNHNY and CDR2 SVGAGI (reference sequence). V lost 4 bases to trimming and J lost 1 base, with 18 bases between them. The CDR3 reads CASSSKYGGLGTDTQYF. DNA for the CDR3: TGTGCCAGCAGTTCTAAGTACGGGGGGCTGGGCACAGATACGCAGTATTTT.

The J gene is TRBJ1-2, the V gene TRBV20-1; perhaps TRBD1 as D (6 bases). Germline CDR1 is DFQATT and CDR2 is SNEGSKA (reference sequence). V lost 0 bases to trimming and J lost 2 bases, with 10 bases between them. The CDR3 totals 14 residues. CDR3 loop: CSAREGGQNYGYTF. Here the CDR3 DNA reads TGCAGTGCTAGAGAAGGAGGACAGAACTATGGCTACACCTTC.

This clonotype was counted many times. The chain recombines TRBV7-3 with TRBJ2-2; maybe TRBD1 (5 bases). Germline CDR1 and CDR2: SGHTA and FQGTGA. Deletions cut 4 bases from V and 1 base from J, with 16 bases between. The CDR3 totals 17 residues. The CDR3 DNA reads TGTGCCAGCAGCTCCCCAACTATGCAGGGGAACACCGGGGAGCTGTTTTTT. Translation: CASSSPTMQGNTGELFF.

Comment on this clonotype: Since a much larger clone is just one base distant, this may be a read error. The chain joins TRBV6-1 to TRBJ2-2; D remains unclear. Per germline, CDR1 MNHNS and CDR2 SASEGT. V lost 6 bases and J lost 8, with 16 bases in between. This CDR3 region has 14 residues. As DNA, the CDR3 is TGTGCCAGCAGAGAATTAAACTTAGCAGGGGAGCTGTTTTTT. As protein: CASRELNLAGELFF.

This clonotype has only a few counts. This chain uses TRBV7-9 with TRBJ1-2, with TRBD1 as a possible D gene (5 bases). This CDR3 is built from 12 residues. V was trimmed by 4 bases and J by 4 bases, leaving 7 bases between them. In germline, CDR1 is SEHNR, CDR2 FQNEAQ (reference sequence). The CDR3 DNA reads TGTGCCAGCAGCTCAGGGATCTATGGCTACACCTTC. Translating it yields CASSSGIYGYTF.

The chain links TRBV29-1 to TRBJ1-5; D remains ambiguous. Trimming took off 5 bases at V and 6 bases at J, with 20 bases between the two ends. Germline V gives CDR1 SQVTM, CDR2 ANQGSEA. This CDR3 spans 15 amino acids. The CDR3 is CSVTLGTGSGQPQHF. The CDR3 nucleotides read TGCAGCGTTACCCTAGGTACGGGATCGGGTCAGCCCCAGCATTTT.

The chain is built from TRBV2 and TRBJ2-3, with D possibly called TRBD1 or TRBD2 (5 bases each). The length of the CDR3 is 13 residues. V lost 7 bases and J 0 bases, leaving 8 bases between the germline ends. CDR1 and CDR2 from the germline V gene are SNHLY and FYNNEI. In DNA form, the CDR3 reads TGTGCCAGCACTTGGGACAGCACAGATACGCAGTATTTT. Encoded protein: CASTWDSTDTQYF.

This clonotype was detected ten times or more. This sequence joins TRBV29-1 and TRBJ1-1; no clear D gene. The CDR3 loop spans 12 amino acids. The germline V gene encodes CDR1 SQVTM and CDR2 ANQGSEA. Between the trimmed V and J ends, which lost 2 bases and 5 bases, there was a span of 9 bases. In nucleotides, the CDR3 is TGCAGCGTTGAACAGAGCCCTACTGAAGCTTTCTTT. As protein: CSVEQSPTEAFF.

The V and J genes are TRBV20-1 and TRBJ2-5, with 12 positions matching TRBD2. Germline loops: CDR1 DFQATT, CDR2 SNEGSKA (reference sequence). CDR3 length equals 16 residues. The V segment lost 6 bases and the J segment 5 bases; nucleotides outside the gene matches: 13. DNA of the CDR3: TGCAGTGCGCCGGGACTAGCGGGTTTTGGGGTCGAGACCCAGTACTTC. This gives the protein CSAPGLAGFGVETQYF.

There are many counts of this clonotype. The chain employs TRBV12-3 or TRBV12-4 and TRBJ2-3, with D possibly TRBD2 on 6 matching bases. V dropped 0 bases and J dropped 0 bases, with 7 bases sitting between them. This CDR3 contains 15 residues. The CDR3: CASSLASGSTDTQYF. The CDR3 DNA is TGTGCCAGCAGTTTAGCAAGCGGGAGCACAGATACGCAGTATTTT.

Details on this clonotype: Its ends do not fully match the called genes, so a read error is possible. J is TRBJ2-1 and V is TRBV3-1; D is unclear. This CDR3 comprises 16 residues. The germline CDR1 and CDR2 sequences are LGHDT and YNNKEL (reference sequence). The CDR3 region has the DNA TGTGCCAGCAGCCCGCAACTGCTCCATTCCTACAAGGAGCAGTTCTTC. Translating it yields CASSPQLLHSYKEQFF.

Turning to this clonotype: A read error may explain this, as a much larger clone is one base away. This CDR3 is missing its conserved last phenylalanine or tryptophan, likely due to a read error. The chain carries TRBV7-9 and TRBJ1-2; weak D call: TRBD1 (5 bases). With 5 bases removed from V and 4 bases from J, the gap between germline ends came to 11 bases. The germline gives CDR1 SEHNR, CDR2 FQNEAQ (reference sequence). This CDR3 has 13 amino acids. In DNA form, the CDR3 reads TGTGCCAGCAGCCCAGGACAAGCCTATGGCTACACCTTA. Its protein is CASSPGQAYGYTL.

This clonotype came up a few times. This rearrangement joins TRBV20-1 to TRBJ1-2; maybe TRBD1 (5 bases). The CDR3 runs to 13 residues. The V end lost 5 bases, the J end lost 6 bases, and 16 bases lay between the germline ends. Germline V gene data show CDR1 as DFQATT and CDR2 as SNEGSKA (reference sequence). The DNA for the CDR3 is TGCAGTGCTCTTCTGGGGCGCGTGGATGGCTACACCTTC. Residues: CSALLGRVDGYTF.

A word on this clonotype: Since a much larger clone is just one base distant, this may be a read error. The rearrangement uses TRBV5-1 and TRBJ2-5, with 8 bases lining up with TRBD2. Germline V gene lookup returns CDR1 SGHRS and CDR2 YFSETQ. The CDR3 totals 16 residues. The CDR3 nucleotides read TGCGCCAGCAGCTTAATGGCGGGAGGAACTGGAGAGACCCAGGACTTC. This translates into CASSLMAGGTGETQDF.